Here is one T cell receptor beta chain with its context. Only in-frame clones appear in the TCRdb table, and some are missing; sequencing was by immunoSEQ multiplex PCR. The table records under 40,000 clones, about 90% of them present only once. The data derive from a study of PD-L1 blockade in urothelial cancer. Across the whole study: The researchers analyzed blood 3 weeks (second dose) and 6 weeks after treatment start. Blood gave a median approximately 150,000 T cells.

The V end lost 4 bases, the J end lost 2 bases, and 12 bases lay between the germline ends. Germline values: CDR1 SGHRS, CDR2 YFSETQ. This CDR3 has 15 amino acids. The study collected 1 to 8 samples per patient, pretreatment and on-treatment. Sequences were derived from PBMCs, sampled around atezolizumab (anti-PD-L1) treatment. The chain combines TRBV5-1 with TRBJ2-2, with D possibly being TRBD1 (5 bases). The source of this sequence is a man over 45 with urothelial cancer. The CDR3 loop reads CASSPRTFNTGELFF. The CDR3 DNA reads TGCGCCAGCAGCCCGCGGACATTCAACACCGGGGAGCTGTTTTTT.